This entry concerns a single T cell receptor beta chain. Its specificity is unknown. Universal primer sites and UMIs were introduced during 5'RACE template-switching synthesis of TCR cDNA. TCRdb analysed the 5' RACE reads with MiXCR anew, one entry per CDR3 protein. The table lists 150,000 to 200,000 distinct CDR3 sequences, about 6.2% of them singletons. This specimen belongs to a study of T cells after yellow fever vaccination. Overall study context: SMART-Seq v4 Ultra Low Input prepared libraries from low-cell fractions.

J was trimmed by 7 bases and V by 3 bases; bases with no gene match: 9. Germline loops: CDR1 SGHKS, CDR2 YYEKEE (reference sequence). This CDR3 has 16 residues. Study results and caveats: The secondary response showed a weaker magnitude and a faster peak, day 5 versus 15. At 96% for CD4 and about 91% for CD8, most primary-vaccination clones showed up again after the booster.

The rearrangement links TRBV5-5 to TRBJ2-1; 11 positions agree with TRBD2. The source of this sequence is a man between 18 and 29 years old who received the YFV17D yellow fever vaccine. Source: CD4+ T cells sorted from PBMCs, taken on the day of the first yellow fever vaccination. CDR3 in amino acids: CASSSYSGGAGNEQFF. The CDR3, as DNA: TGTGCCAGCAGCTCTTATAGCGGGGGGGCCGGAAATGAGCAGTTCTTC.